The following is a T cell receptor beta chain sequence with its context. Only a few counts were recorded for this clone. It lacks a known antigen. Within one base of it there is no much larger clone, and no base qualities were kept. The sample holds other DNA sequences that translate to the same CDR3. Libraries were constructed by the immunoSEQ multiplex PCR assay. A mixture of 60 forward primers for TCR Vbeta segments and 13 reverse primers for TCR Jbeta segments was used in the multiplex PCR. The CDR3 region of rearranged TCR beta genes was amplified from genomic DNA by a multiplex PCR assay. On the Illumina HiSeq System, the amplified TCR beta libraries were sequenced as 87-base-pair reads. As for the original processing: A later analysis counted approximately 84 million unique TCR beta chains across the 600 to 850 repertoires, and approximately 11 million of these chains were shared by at least two donors. Raw reads were error-corrected and collapsed into unique sequences by a nearest-neighbor algorithm in which closely related sequences were merged to remove PCR and sequencing errors. To assign V, D and J gene segments, CDR3 sequences were aligned to IMGT reference sequences. For a sequence to be retained, a match of at least six nucleotides was required to both a V gene segment and a J gene segment. Rearrangements were classified as productive when the CDR3 lacked stop codons and remained in frame with V and J, and all other rearrangements were classified as non-productive. CDR3 was defined by IMGT convention, running from the second conserved V-encoded cysteine to the conserved J-encoded phenylalanine. Sequences without an unambiguous match to a single V gene segment were excluded from the earlier analysis of a few hundred of the donors. An earlier analysis of under 750 of the donors called V segments functional above 56.7% productive rearrangements and segregating when the between-donor standard deviation exceeded 5%. A statistical classification framework was developed to diagnose cytomegalovirus status using the catalog of TCR beta chain sequences. In a later analysis, TCR nucleotide sequences were compared against IMGT/GENE-DB human TR gene sequences so that V and J genes could be assigned. A later analysis assigned CDR3 sequences and most-parsimonious VDJ recombination scenarios with the TCRdist pipeline. In a later analysis, each TCR beta chain was defined by its CDR3 amino acid sequence together with its V-gene family, and reads without a unique V-gene family were excluded. To address suspected cross-contamination and a sequencing artifact, a later analysis removed around 600 highly shared, low-generation-probability nucleotide sequences. A later analysis calculated a clonal expansion index for each public chain from normalized within-repertoire ranks of inferred template counts. In a later analysis, generation probabilities were computed with a VDJ recombination model fitted to out-of-frame rearrangements, and the resulting probabilities were checked against IGoR. Hypergeometric tests were used in a later analysis to score TCR-TCR, TCR-HLA and TCR-CMV co-occurrence, with a repertoire-size bias correction applied to the TCR pairs. False discovery rates were estimated in a later analysis by permuting HLA or CMV assignments 20 times. In a later analysis, co-occurring TCRs were grouped using DBSCAN, and TCRdist sequence similarity was added for clustering within HLA-allele-positive subsets. For co-occurrence clustering, repertoires with fewer than 30,000 or more than 120,000 public chains were excluded, along with roughly 5 repertoires with anomalous nucleotide sharing. In TCRdb, the immuneACCESS table is reduced to in-frame sequences with V and J assigned. These tables do not hold every clone; where another copy was compared, an unresolved V gene accounts for under half, and the others remain unexplained. V and J calls and clone size are given by that table; D and trimming were obtained from the DNA. The sample data list about 220,000 clones, and roughly 82% of these were observed just once. Of the sample, approximately 6% falls within the top ten clones.

The cohort comprised 710 or so healthy bone marrow donors. All cohort members were sampled while nominally healthy, although unrecorded immune exposures were likely present. The donor tested CMV seropositive and was one of the 289 seropositive cohort members. Every donor gave a peripheral blood sample, and the peripheral blood mononuclear cells from that sample were used for TCR beta sequencing. Genomic DNA extraction from the blood cell samples was performed with the Qiagen DNeasy Blood Extraction Kit. Unmatched junction bases come to 2, with V trimmed by 3 bases and J by 3 bases. From the cysteine up to the valine, the CDR3 has a length of 13 residues. Just CDR3 DNA is preserved here, 39 bases in frame from base 1. For CDR1 and CDR2, the germline V gene lists SGHVS and FQNEAQ. This specimen belongs to a study of cytomegalovirus exposure and HLA in healthy donors (dated by TCRdb to the late 2010s). Turning to the overall study: According to an earlier analysis of several hundred of the donors, some 180 million T cells yielded 100 million or so unique TCR beta sequences and approximately 280 Gb of sequence data. A later genetic analysis took genome-wide SNP genotypes for about three fifths of the roughly 670 donors and used that subset as a discovery cohort. Among roughly 370 genotyped donors of the cohort, an average of around 240,000 unique TCR beta nucleotide sequences were sequenced per donor, 15% to 20% of them non-productive. Every discovery cohort repertoire had been produced on one sequencing platform. The genetic ancestry cluster associated with self-reported Caucasian donors included over 80% of the 398 genotyped donors. HLA typing covered class I and class II loci at four-digit resolution. The study was designed to test whether signatures of past pathogen exposure could be identified by cataloging public T cell receptors. Donor age, sex, ethnicity and CMV serostatus were compiled alongside the repertoire data. An early release covering roughly 640 HLA-typed donors comprised 300 to 350 gigabases of sequencing data and tens of millions of unique TCR sequences. To predict cytomegalovirus infection status, the study brought together high-throughput TCR immunosequencing, statistical association of individual TCRs with disease status, and machine learning. About five DR-DQ haplotypes were treated as single units for association and clustering because of strong linkage in the cohort. In addition to the first cohort of 666 subjects, a separate validation cohort of 120 different subjects was used. A later analysis re-analyzed previously published TCR beta repertoires from approximately 670 donors and added high-resolution HLA genotyping to study TCR occurrence patterns. Using immunosequencing, the study profiled T cell repertoires from 500 to 800 subjects and related those repertoires to cytomegalovirus serostatus. The later analysis used no new phenotypic data to find candidate immune exposures, relying instead on TCR beta sequences and their occurrence across donors. In an earlier analysis of 500 to 650 of the donors, high-throughput TCR beta sequencing was used to judge whether each TCR beta V gene segment behaved as functional or pseudogenic. Typing coverage differed by locus: A, B, C, DRB1 and DQB1 were typed in about 620-630 donors, DQA1 in approximately 520, DPA1 in nearly 610, and DPB1 in just under 490.

The study at large found these results: Assigning TCR associations to individual alleles was difficult when HLA alleles, especially DR and DQ, strongly co-occurred. Because HLA typing was unavailable for some donors at each locus, only the typed subset was used in association tests. Broadly in line with IMGT annotations, most TCR beta V segments showed up in productive rearrangements about 87% or about 30% of the time in an earlier analysis of some 590 of the donors. A few of the identified cytomegalovirus-associated TCR beta chains were confirmed in vitro to be specific for cytomegalovirus antigens. In a later analysis, the rate of TCR association differed among HLA loci, with DRB1 alleles having the most associated TCRs and HLA-C alleles having the fewest. Correlated functional status among segregating V segments might be attributable to linkage disequilibrium, but an unknown experimental factor could not be ruled out. The classifier was reported to diagnose cytomegalovirus status with high specificity and sensitivity in both the original cohort and the validation cohort. Most TCR sequences were observed very rarely across donors, whereas some public TCRs were present in many individuals. The study gave a list of about 150 TCR beta chains associated with cytomegalovirus. Compared with the roughly 720-donor mean, donors in an Asian-associated ancestry cluster had fewer N-insertions in productive TCRs, according to a later genetic analysis. This cohort had only TCR beta chains sequenced, and the lack of alpha or paired-chain data limited which features could be detected. A later analysis found that HLA-associated TCR beta chains were more clonally expanded and had lower generation probabilities than equally common non-associated chains. A further reported finding was that TCR beta sequences accurately predicted the HLA-A and HLA-B alleles for most subjects in the first cohort. According to a later analysis, parvovirus B19, influenza, CMV and Epstein-Barr virus appeared linked to several top co-occurrence clusters. A later genetic analysis associated a missense DCLRE1C variant with V-gene and J-gene trimming of TCR beta chains, and an independent cohort replicated the association. A cluster of highly shared sequence variants was judged likely to represent a technical artifact of the sequencing pipeline. For the cohort, immune exposure information was limited to CMV serostatus. It was suggested by the authors that the approach could potentially be generalized to other disease states and immunological phenotypes. According to a later analysis, most CMV-associated TCR beta chains appeared to be HLA-restricted, and the HLA associations seemed to be driven largely by CMV exposure. Sequencing depth was assumed to be roughly uniform across donors in the presence/absence analyses, though that assumption may not hold. Specific HLA alleles were associated with 15,000 to 20,000 TCR beta sequences at a false discovery rate of 0.05 in a later analysis. The earlier analysis of about 600 of the donors excluded roughly 17 rarely observed V segments, including chromosome 9 orphons, because counts were too low. Some IMGT-functional V segments, including TRBV6-2 and TRBV6-3, could not be told apart with the 87-base-pair reads, so those segments were excluded.

This clonotype was obtained from a man aged 35 to 55 in good health and CMV-seropositive. Sequencing used PBMCs. The rearrangement joined TRBV7-8 to TRBJ2-7, and TRBD2 aligns with 7 junction nucleotides. Here is the DNA: TGTGCCAGCAGCTTGGGGGACTACTACGAGCAGTACGTC. Translated, this gives CASSLGDYYEQYV.